Following are 2 T cell receptor beta chains from one sample sequenced in a study of cytomegalovirus exposure and HLA in healthy donors. The primer mix had 60 Vbeta and 13 Jbeta primers. Libraries were prepared by immunoSEQ multiplex PCR; TCRdb keeps only in-frame clonotypes and omits some of them. The sample has some 160,000 clones; approximately 88% are singletons. Sequencing was done on a sample of PBMCs. These receptors came from a woman under 30 in good health and CMV-seronegative.

The chain is built from TRBV7-9 and TRBJ1-1, with TRBD1 matching over 7 bases. The CDR3 runs to 13 residues. V was clipped by 2 bases and J by 5 bases; unmatched bases: 2. Looked up from germline, CDR1 is SEHNR and CDR2 is FQNEAQ (reference sequence). The CDR3 coding sequence is TGTGCCAGCAGCTTAACAGGGGATACTGAAGCTTTCTTT. Its translation is CASSLTGDTEAFF.

The J gene is TRBJ1-1, the V gene TRBV28, with D perhaps matching TRBD1 (6 bases). Per germline, CDR1 MDHEN and CDR2 SYDVKM. This CDR3 comprises 12 residues. V gave up 6 bases and J gave up 9 bases, with 14 bases separating them. CDR3 DNA: TGTGCCAGCAGCACTGGGGGGGACAAAGCTTTCTTT. Protein: CASSTGGDKAFF.